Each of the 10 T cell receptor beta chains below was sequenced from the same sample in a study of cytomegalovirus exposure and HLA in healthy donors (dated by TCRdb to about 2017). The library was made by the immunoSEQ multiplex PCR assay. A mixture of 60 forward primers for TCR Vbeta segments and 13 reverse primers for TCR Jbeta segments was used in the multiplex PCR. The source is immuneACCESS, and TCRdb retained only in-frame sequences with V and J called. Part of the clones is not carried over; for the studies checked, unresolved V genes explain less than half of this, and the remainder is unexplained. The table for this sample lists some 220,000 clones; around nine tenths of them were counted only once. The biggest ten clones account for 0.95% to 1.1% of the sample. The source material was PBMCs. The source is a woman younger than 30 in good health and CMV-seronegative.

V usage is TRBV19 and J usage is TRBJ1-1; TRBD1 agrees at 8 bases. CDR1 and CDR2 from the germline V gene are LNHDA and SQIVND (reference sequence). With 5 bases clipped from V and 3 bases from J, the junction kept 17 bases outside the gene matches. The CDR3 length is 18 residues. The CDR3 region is CASSPQARGRLPYTEAFF. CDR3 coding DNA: TGTGCCAGTAGTCCACAGGCCAGGGGGCGCTTGCCTTACACTGAAGCTTTCTTT. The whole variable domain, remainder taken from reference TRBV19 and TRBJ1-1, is DGGITQSPKYLFRKEGQNVTLSCEQNLNHDAMYWYRQDPGQGLRLIYYSQIVNDFQKGDIAEGYSVSREKKESFPLTVTSAQKNPTAFYLCASSPQARGRLPYTEAFFGQGTRLTVV.

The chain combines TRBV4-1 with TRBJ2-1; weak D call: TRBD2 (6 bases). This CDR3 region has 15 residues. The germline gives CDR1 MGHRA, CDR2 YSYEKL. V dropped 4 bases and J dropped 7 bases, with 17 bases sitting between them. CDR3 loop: CASSLLLIAENEQFF. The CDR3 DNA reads TGCGCCAGCAGCCTCCTTTTGATAGCGGAAAATGAGCAGTTCTTC.

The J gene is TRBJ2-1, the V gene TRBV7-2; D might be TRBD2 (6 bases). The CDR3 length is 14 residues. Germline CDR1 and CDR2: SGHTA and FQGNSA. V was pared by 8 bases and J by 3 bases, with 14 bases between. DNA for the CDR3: TGTGCCAGCCGCGACGGGGGACTCTACAATGAGCAGTTCTTC. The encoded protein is CASRDGGLYNEQFF.

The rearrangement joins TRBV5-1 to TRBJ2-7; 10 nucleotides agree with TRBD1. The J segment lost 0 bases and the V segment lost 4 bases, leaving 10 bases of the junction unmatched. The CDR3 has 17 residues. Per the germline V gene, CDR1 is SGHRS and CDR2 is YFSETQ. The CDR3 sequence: CASSQPRQGAYSYEQYF. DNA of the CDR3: TGCGCCAGCAGCCAGCCGAGACAGGGGGCCTACTCCTACGAGCAGTACTTC.

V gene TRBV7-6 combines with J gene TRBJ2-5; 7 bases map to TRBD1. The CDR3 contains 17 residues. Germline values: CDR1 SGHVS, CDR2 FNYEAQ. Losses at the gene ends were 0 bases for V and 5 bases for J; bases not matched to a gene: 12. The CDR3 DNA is TGTGCCAGCAGCTTAGCTAAGCCGGGACAGTTTGTGGAGACCCAGTACTTC. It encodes CASSLAKPGQFVETQYF.

The CDR3 DNA sequence: TGTGCCAGCAGCTCGAACCCCGGGACAGGGATGTATCACGAGCAGTACTTC. Translation gives CASSSNPGTGMYHEQYF. The chain combines TRBV9 with TRBJ2-7, with 9 bases that match TRBD1. The V gene's germline CDR1 is SGDLS and CDR2 YYNGEE. V shed 4 bases, J shed 5 bases, and the junction held 16 bases outside the gene matches. This CDR3 is built from 17 residues.

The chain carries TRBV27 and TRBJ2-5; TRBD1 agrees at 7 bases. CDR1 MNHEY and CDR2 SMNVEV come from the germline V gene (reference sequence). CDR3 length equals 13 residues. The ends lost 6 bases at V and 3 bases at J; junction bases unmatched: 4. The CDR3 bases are TGTGCCAGCAGCTGGGACAGAAAAGAGACCCAGTACTTC. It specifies CASSWDRKETQYF.

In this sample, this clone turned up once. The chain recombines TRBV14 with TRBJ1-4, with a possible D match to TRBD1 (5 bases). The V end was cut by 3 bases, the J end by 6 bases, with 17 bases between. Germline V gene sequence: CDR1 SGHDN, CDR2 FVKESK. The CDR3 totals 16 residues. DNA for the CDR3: TGTGCCAGCAGCCAGGCTGATCTGCAGGGTTATGAAAAACTGTTTTTT. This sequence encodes CASSQADLQGYEKLFF.

The DNA for the CDR3 is TGTGCCAGCAGCCTAACGGTTGGACAGGGACAGAATGAGCAGTTCTTC. As protein: CASSLTVGQGQNEQFF. The chain is built from TRBV4-2 and TRBJ2-1, with 8 nucleotides matching TRBD1. CDR1 is LGHNA and CDR2 is YNFKEQ in the germline V gene. J was trimmed by 7 bases and V by 4 bases; bases with no gene match: 12. The CDR3 runs to 16 residues.

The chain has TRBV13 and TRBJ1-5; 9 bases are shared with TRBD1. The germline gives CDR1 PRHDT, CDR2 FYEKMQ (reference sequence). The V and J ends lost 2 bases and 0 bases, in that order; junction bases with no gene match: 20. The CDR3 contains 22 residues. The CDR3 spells CASSLNRGRVLFSTSSNQPQHF. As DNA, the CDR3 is TGTGCCAGCAGCTTAAACAGGGGGCGCGTTTTGTTTTCAACCTCTAGCAATCAGCCCCAGCATTTT.